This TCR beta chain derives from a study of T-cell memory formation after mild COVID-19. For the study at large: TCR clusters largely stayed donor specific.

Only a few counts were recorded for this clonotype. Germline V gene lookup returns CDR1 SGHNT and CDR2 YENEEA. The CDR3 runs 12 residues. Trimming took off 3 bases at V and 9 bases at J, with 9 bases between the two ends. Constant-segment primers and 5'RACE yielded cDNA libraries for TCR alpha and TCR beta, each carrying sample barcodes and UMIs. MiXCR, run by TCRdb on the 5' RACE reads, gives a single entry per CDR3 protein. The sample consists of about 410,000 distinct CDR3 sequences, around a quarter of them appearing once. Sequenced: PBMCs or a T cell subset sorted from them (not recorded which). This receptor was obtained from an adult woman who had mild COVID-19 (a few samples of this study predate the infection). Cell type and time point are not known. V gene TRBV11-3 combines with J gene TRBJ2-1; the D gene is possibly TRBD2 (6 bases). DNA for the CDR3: TGTGCCAGCAGCTTTGGCGGGATTGAGCAGTTCTTC. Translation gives CASSFGGIEQFF.